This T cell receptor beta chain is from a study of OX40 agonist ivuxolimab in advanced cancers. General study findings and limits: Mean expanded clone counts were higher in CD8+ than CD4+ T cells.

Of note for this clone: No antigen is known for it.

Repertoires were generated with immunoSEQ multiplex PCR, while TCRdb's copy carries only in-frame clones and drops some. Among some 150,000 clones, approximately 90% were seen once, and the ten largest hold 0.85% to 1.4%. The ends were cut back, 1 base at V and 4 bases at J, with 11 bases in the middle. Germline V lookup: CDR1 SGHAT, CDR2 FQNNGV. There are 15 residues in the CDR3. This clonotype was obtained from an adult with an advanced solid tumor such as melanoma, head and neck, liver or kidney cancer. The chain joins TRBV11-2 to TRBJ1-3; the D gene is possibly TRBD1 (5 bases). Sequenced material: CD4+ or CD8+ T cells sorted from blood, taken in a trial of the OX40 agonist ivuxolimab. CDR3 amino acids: CASSLAGRLGNTIYF. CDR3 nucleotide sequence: TGTGCCAGCAGCTTAGCGGGACGCCTGGGAAACACCATATATTTT.